This TCR beta chain was profiled in a study of T cell responses to AZD1222 COVID-19 vaccine. This clone was counted between two and nine times. Its antigen remains unidentified. Using immunoSEQ multiplex PCR, the repertoire was profiled, and TCRdb retains in-frame clones only, with some absent. Of approximately 120,000 clones in the sample, around 87% were seen once. This CDR3 has 16 amino acids. From germline, CDR1 is MNHNS and CDR2 SASEGT. V shed 2 bases and J shed 2 bases, with 15 bases lying between them. Study outcomes and limitations: Targets within unmutated variant regions were reportedly found for nearly half of spike-specific TCRs. Possibly, clonal diversity was underestimated; donors were largely white British and included more females.

The receptor's source is an adult who received the AZD1222 COVID-19 vaccine. The J gene is TRBJ1-1, the V gene TRBV6-1; D possibly corresponds to TRBD1 (5 bases). The specimen comprised peripheral blood, sampled 28 days after the second AZD1222 dose. In nucleotides, the CDR3 is TGTGCCAGCAGTGAATTGGCAGGGAACAGAAACACTGAAGCTTTCTTT. It specifies CASSELAGNRNTEAFF.